The rows below give T cell receptor beta chains drawn from one sample of a study of cytomegalovirus exposure and HLA in healthy donors. Libraries were prepared by immunoSEQ multiplex PCR; TCRdb keeps only in-frame clonotypes and omits some of them. This sample has about 82,000 clones, with around 77% found just once. Specimen: PBMCs. The receptors come from a man in his forties or fifties in good health and CMV-seronegative. Both conserved end residues are trimmed from each CDR3.

v_gene: TRBV7-9; j_gene: TRBJ2-5; CDR3aa: ASSRHRDRSETQY
v_gene: TRBV4-1; j_gene: TRBJ1-5; CDR3aa: ASSQVQAWRNQPQH
v_gene: TRBV27; j_gene: TRBJ1-2; CDR3aa: ASSLNSGRGLGYT
v_gene: TRBV5-1; j_gene: TRBJ1-1; CDR3aa: ASSGQGAEAF
v_gene: TRBV4-3; j_gene: TRBJ1-4; CDR3aa: ASSQLSYGGNEKLF
v_gene: TRBV14; j_gene: TRBJ2-2; CDR3aa: ASSQLIGLAGGVGTGELF
v_gene: TRBV19; j_gene: TRBJ2-2; CDR3aa: ASSISRGRAGNTGELF
v_gene: TRBV7-9; j_gene: TRBJ2-7; CDR3aa: SSSLTAYEQY
v_gene: TRBV6-5; j_gene: TRBJ2-2; CDR3aa: ASSSTGELF
v_gene: TRBV5-4; j_gene: TRBJ2-5; CDR3aa: ASSSLFSGTSGLGETQY
v_gene: TRBV11-2; j_gene: TRBJ1-5; CDR3aa: ASSLEFGGGPQH
v_gene: TRBV7-2; j_gene: TRBJ2-3; CDR3aa: ASSLAFIRGADTQY
v_gene: TRBV4-1; j_gene: TRBJ2-7; CDR3aa: ASSHYNNRAGEQY
v_gene: TRBV5-5; j_gene: TRBJ2-5; CDR3aa: ASSFPGTSGGAEETQY
v_gene: TRBV13; j_gene: TRBJ2-3; CDR3aa: ASSLGLAGGILDTQY
v_gene: TRBV21-1; j_gene: TRBJ2-5; CDR3aa: ASVKLPRETQY
v_gene: TRBV5-4; j_gene: TRBJ1-3; CDR3aa: ASSSNPQGGNTIY
v_gene: TRBV25-1; j_gene: TRBJ1-6; CDR3aa: ASRGGRGNSPLH
v_gene: TRBV7-8; j_gene: TRBJ2-3; CDR3aa: ASSLVIAGGSTDTQY
v_gene: TRBV9; j_gene: TRBJ2-3; CDR3aa: ASSPTSGASTDTQY
v_gene: TRBV18; j_gene: TRBJ2-2; CDR3aa: ASSPFGGNTGELF
v_gene: TRBV6-6; j_gene: TRBJ2-7; CDR3aa: ASSWEMTGSYEQY
v_gene: TRBV19; j_gene: TRBJ1-6; CDR3aa: ASTASYNSPLH
v_gene: TRBV7-8; j_gene: TRBJ2-5; CDR3aa: ASSLGVGLAVRETQY
v_gene: TRBV15; j_gene: TRBJ2-7; CDR3aa: ATSRDPPLSSYEQY
v_gene: TRBV21-1; j_gene: TRBJ2-3; CDR3aa: ASSQDRGRVDTQY
v_gene: TRBV5-6; j_gene: TRBJ2-5; CDR3aa: ASSLQQGQETQY
v_gene: TRBV2; j_gene: TRBJ1-5; CDR3aa: ASSGQQNSNQPQH
v_gene: TRBV7-6; j_gene: TRBJ2-7; CDR3aa: ASSLVGGTTYEQY
v_gene: TRBV12-5; j_gene: TRBJ2-4; CDR3aa: ASGLVIPSGGNIQY
v_gene: TRBV9; j_gene: TRBJ2-2; CDR3aa: ASSVVGRTAGLTGELF
v_gene: TRBV10-3; j_gene: TRBJ1-6; CDR3aa: AISESYSTGGSPLH
v_gene: TRBV27; j_gene: TRBJ2-7; CDR3aa: ASSQKWGRSYYEQY
v_gene: TRBV7-9; j_gene: TRBJ2-7; CDR3aa: ASSLAPSTGRNEQY
v_gene: TRBV25-1; j_gene: TRBJ2-2; CDR3aa: ASRTSGTGELF
v_gene: TRBV4-1; j_gene: TRBJ2-4; CDR3aa: ASSQEGLAKNIQY
v_gene: TRBV19; j_gene: TRBJ1-2; CDR3aa: ASSPDRSYGYT
v_gene: TRBV28; j_gene: TRBJ2-1; CDR3aa: ATATGTGNEQF
v_gene: TRBV27; j_gene: TRBJ2-1; CDR3aa: ASSLGTGGGEQF
v_gene: TRBV11-3; j_gene: TRBJ2-7; CDR3aa: ASEPPLWGPREY
v_gene: TRBV5-1; j_gene: TRBJ2-5; CDR3aa: ASSRGGSGGQETQY
v_gene: TRBV19; j_gene: TRBJ1-1; CDR3aa: ASRTTVNTEAF
v_gene: TRBV7-6; j_gene: TRBJ2-5; CDR3aa: ASSSRTASGGETQY
v_gene: TRBV5-6; j_gene: TRBJ1-1; CDR3aa: ASSYPRGNTEAF
v_gene: TRBV12-5; j_gene: TRBJ1-3; CDR3aa: ASGSRQVGGNTIY
v_gene: TRBV19; j_gene: TRBJ2-1; CDR3aa: ASNRGGIDNEQF
v_gene: TRBV7-3; j_gene: TRBJ2-1; CDR3aa: ASGLGTSPNEQF
v_gene: TRBV28; j_gene: TRBJ2-1; CDR3aa: ASSLEGSGLWQF
v_gene: TRBV18; j_gene: TRBJ1-1; CDR3aa: ASSPPGHGTANTEAF